This record looks at one T cell receptor beta chain sequence and its context. Its cognate antigen has yet to be identified. Base qualities are not provided; no much larger clone lies one nucleotide away. The junction carries 13 bases between V and J, which are trimmed by 4 bases and 2 bases respectively. Taken from the germline V gene (reference sequence), the CDR1 and CDR2 loops are SEHNR and FQNEAQ. From its cysteine to its phenylalanine, the CDR3 spans 15 amino acids. Just the 45-base CDR3 DNA is kept, in frame starting at base 1. Libraries of naive CD8 T cells were built from anywhere between about 19,000 and 1,100,000 sorted cells, with 10%, 30% or 50% of the purified RNA used. Naive CD8 T cells, defined as CD8+CD4-CCR7+CD45RA+, were FACS-sorted into RLT Plus buffer on a BD FACSAria II. To test detection sensitivity, Jurkat RNA equal to about nine TCR copies was added to samples of about 20,000-1,000,000 naive CD8 T cells. CD8 T cells were enriched using RosetteSep CD8+ T Cell Enrichment Cocktail and Ficoll-Paque, and the enriched cells then underwent ACK red cell lysis.

The data derive from a study of molecular identifiers for immune sequencing clone quantification (dated by TCRdb to 2017 to 2018). Background for the entire study: In a replicate experiment, RNA from 20,000 or 100,000 naive CD8 T cells was split into five aliquots, four of which were sequenced. CD8 T cells were used in a methods study to benchmark molecular-identifier clustering-based TCR repertoire sequencing (MIDCIRS) and TCR RNA copy counting.

The full study reports these points: Spiked-in Jurkat TCR RNA (approximately 10 copies' worth), which is not part of the donor repertoire, was contained in the naive libraries. The sizes of highly expanded clones could end up underestimated when identical TCR molecules share a barcode. Modeling gave around 3.3 recovered TCR RNA copies per cell versus 8 to 10 by digital PCR, implying around 31% capture efficiency. In CMV-specific effector cells, clones with more than 20 RNA copies accounted for over 97% of molecules, whereas in naive cells such clones accounted for under 1%. Without barcode sub-clustering, chimeric consensus sequences inflated TCR diversity; chimeras reached as high as 47%. Spiked-in Jurkat TCR RNA equal to a single cell's worth was reported to be detectable even within 1,100,000 naive CD8 T cells.

Library generation was performed with PCR. Sequencing was carried out with a NextSeq 500. Bulk TCR libraries were generated as previously described, with the TCR primers listed in Table S5 used. Total RNA was purified with the Qiagen AllPrep DNA/RNA kit. Reads from multiple sequencing runs of the same library were pooled before analysis. In the original analysis: Reads were retained only if an exact TCR constant sequence was present, and the retained reads were trimmed to 150 nt and grouped according to their 12-nt molecular barcodes. Reads in each barcode group were sub-clustered using a 15% Levenshtein threshold, and a quality-weighted consensus sequence was built for each RNA molecule. Non-functional sequences were removed, as were lower-count sequences one edit away from another. Based on a fit of two negative binomial distributions, barcode sub-clusters having less than 20% of the maximum read count were discarded. TCRdb's own reprocessing of the public reads used fastp at Q25 and MiXCR and kept productive beta chains. CDR3 protein duplicates are merged, each entry listing the most common genes and DNA. These V and J calls derive from TCRdb rather than the authors' analysis. This sample comprises a few hundred thousand distinct CDR3 sequences, 25% of them detected only once. The ten top clones hold around 0.8% of the sample.

This chain joins TRBV7-9 to TRBJ2-3; possibly the D gene is TRBD2, per 5 matching bases. The TCR sequence derives from a human donor in good health. Some libraries in this study had Jurkat cell RNA spiked in. Material for sequencing was naive CD8+ T cells from blood, with Jurkat cell RNA spiked in. Taken with the paper, the label for cell subset or site translates to: FACS-sorted CD8+CD4-CCR7+CD45RA+ naive T cells. The DNA sequence is as follows: TGTGCCAGCAGCTGGCTCAGCGGTCCCACAGATACGCAGTATTTT. It encodes CASSWLSGPTDTQYF.